This entry features one T cell receptor (beta chain) sequence. What it binds is unknown. The data derive from a study of T cells in Graves' hyperthyroidism and ophthalmopathy. Regarding the study as a whole: Researchers report that a 13 V-J model separated ophthalmopathy from stable hyperthyroidism.

Using RNA transcripts as the source, TCR beta CDR3 regions were amplified. The HTBI set primed first-round TCR CDR3 RT-PCR. One entry per CDR3 protein, called by TCRdb with MiXCR from the multiplex PCR reads. The sample includes 700,000 or so distinct CDR3 sequences, about 17% seen only once; the top ten take about 8.4%. V shed 2 bases and J shed 1 base, with 9 bases lying between them. The CDR3 contains 14 residues. CDR1 and CDR2 (germline): SGHRS, YFSETQ. The clonotype originates from a man aged 18 to 29 with Graves' hyperthyroidism. This chain uses TRBV5-1 with TRBJ1-1; D possibly corresponds to TRBD1 (5 bases). The sample comprised blood. The chain's CDR3 is CASSFQTENTEAFF. CDR3 DNA sequence: TGCGCCAGCAGCTTTCAGACAGAGAACACTGAAGCTTTCTTT. The full variable domain, its missing parts supplied by reference TRBV5-1 and TRBJ1-1, is KAGVTQTPRYLIKTRGQQVTLSCSPISGHRSVSWYQQTPGQGLQFLFEYFSETQRNKGNFPGRFSGRQFSNSRSEMNVSTLELGDSALYLCASSFQTENTEAFFGQGTRLTVV.